The clone carrying this T cell receptor (beta chain) was observed a few times. The sample belongs to a study of response to subunit inactivated influenza vaccine. The germline gives CDR1 SNHLY, CDR2 FYNNEI. The length of the CDR3 is 13 residues. Trimming shortened V by 4 bases and J by 2 bases, and 9 bases separated the two germline ends. TCRdb redid the calling of the RT-PCR reads with MiXCR, one entry per CDR3 protein. The repertoire has about 650,000 distinct CDR3 sequences, about 15% of them found once; the top ten carry approximately 7.6%. The source material was PBMCs from blood, sampled approximately 15 days before vaccination. This clonotype was sampled from a man aged 50 to 59 who received an inactivated influenza vaccine. This chain connects TRBV2 to TRBJ2-7; D unresolved. CDR3 nucleotide sequence: TGTGCCAGCAGTGCTGGTCAGCCCTACGAGCAGTACTTC. Translated: CASSAGQPYEQYF.